The rows below give T cell receptor beta chains drawn from one sample of a study of control samples from healthy donors and cancer patients. Profiling relied on immunoSEQ multiplex PCR, and the TCRdb table lists in-frame clones only, not all of them. Among roughly 100,000 clones, more than 85% were seen once, and the ten largest hold about 8%. Sequencing was done on a sample of blood. The origin of the receptors is a man under 40 in good health. CDR3s include the opening cysteine and the closing phenylalanine or tryptophan. Fields, in order: CDR3 DNA, CDR3 protein, D gene, V gene, J gene, clone size. D genes are given only for firm matches. A row's size may be missing; if present it is once, few, many or a size class.

cdr3_nt: TGTGCCAGTAGCCCGGACAGGGCGGGGGGCAATCAGCCCCAGCATTTT
cdr3_aa: CASSPDRAGGNQPQHF
d_call: TRBD1
v_call: TRBV19
j_call: TRBJ1-5
clone_size: -

cdr3_nt: TGTGCCAGCAGCTTGGGGACTAGCGGGAGGCGGGCCAGGGAGCTGTTTTTT
cdr3_aa: CASSLGTSGRRARELFF
d_call: TRBD2
v_call: TRBV5-4
j_call: TRBJ2-2
clone_size: -

cdr3_nt: TGTGCCAGCAGTGCACATAATCATAATTCACCCCTCCACTTT
cdr3_aa: CASSAHNHNSPLHF
d_call: -
v_call: TRBV6-2/TRBV6-3
j_call: TRBJ1-6
clone_size: -

cdr3_nt: TGTGCCAGCAGCTTAGCTAATGCAGGTGAAGCTTTCTTT
cdr3_aa: CASSLANAGEAFF
d_call: -
v_call: TRBV11-2
j_call: TRBJ1-1
clone_size: once

cdr3_nt: TGTGCCAGCAGGGATGGTTGTTGTGGGAACACTGAAGCTTTCTTT
cdr3_aa: CASRDGCCGNTEAFF
d_call: -
v_call: TRBV5-5
j_call: TRBJ1-1
clone_size: -

cdr3_nt: TGTGCCAGCAGTCAGAGCGGGAGGGAGTATGAGCAGTTCTTC
cdr3_aa: CASSQSGREYEQFF
d_call: TRBD2
v_call: TRBV28
j_call: TRBJ2-1
clone_size: -

cdr3_nt: TGTGCCAGCAGATATACAGGGGGCAATTGGGATGGCTACACCTTC
cdr3_aa: CASRYTGGNWDGYTF
d_call: TRBD1
v_call: TRBV13
j_call: TRBJ1-2
clone_size: -

cdr3_nt: TGTGCCAGCAAGGCCTCCACTGGAAGGAATGAGCAGTTCTTC
cdr3_aa: CASKASTGRNEQFF
d_call: -
v_call: TRBV2
j_call: TRBJ2-1
clone_size: -

cdr3_nt: TGTGCCAGCAGCTTACGAGGAACTGAAGCTTTCTTT
cdr3_aa: CASSLRGTEAFF
d_call: -
v_call: TRBV5-6
j_call: TRBJ1-1
clone_size: -

cdr3_nt: TGTGCCAGCAGTGAATCGGGGGCTTCCTATAATTCACCCCTCCACTTT
cdr3_aa: CASSESGASYNSPLHF
d_call: -
v_call: TRBV25-1
j_call: TRBJ1-6
clone_size: -

cdr3_nt: TGTGCCAGCAGCTTAGCCGCAGGGGGCAAGGAGACCCAGTACTTC
cdr3_aa: CASSLAAGGKETQYF
d_call: TRBD1
v_call: TRBV11-2
j_call: TRBJ2-5
clone_size: -

cdr3_nt: TGTGCCAGCTCACCACTTGGCCAATTGAACACTGAAGCTTTCTTT
cdr3_aa: CASSPLGQLNTEAFF
d_call: -
v_call: TRBV18
j_call: TRBJ1-1
clone_size: once

cdr3_nt: TGTGCCAGCAGCCTTTCGGACAGCGGCAATCAGCCCCAGCATTTT
cdr3_aa: CASSLSDSGNQPQHF
d_call: -
v_call: TRBV3-1/TRBV3-2
j_call: TRBJ1-5
clone_size: -

cdr3_nt: TGTGCCAGCAGGGGACGACTAGCGGGGAGCTACAATGAGCAGTTCTTC
cdr3_aa: CASRGRLAGSYNEQFF
d_call: TRBD2
v_call: TRBV27
j_call: TRBJ2-1
clone_size: once

cdr3_nt: TGCGCCAGCAGCTTGGAGGGAGGGGGCACTGAAGCTTTCTTT
cdr3_aa: CASSLEGGGTEAFF
d_call: -
v_call: TRBV5-1
j_call: TRBJ1-1
clone_size: few

cdr3_nt: TGTGCCAGTAGCCACGGGGGGGGCCGGTGGACTGAAGCTTTCTTT
cdr3_aa: CASSHGGGRWTEAFF
d_call: -
v_call: TRBV19
j_call: TRBJ1-1
clone_size: -

cdr3_nt: TGTGCCAGCAGTCCTACTAAACGGGGCATTCAGTACTTC
cdr3_aa: CASSPTKRGIQYF
d_call: -
v_call: TRBV28
j_call: TRBJ2-4
clone_size: -

cdr3_nt: TGCGCCAGCAGCTCGGTCCCGGCGGGCAATGAGCAGTTCTTC
cdr3_aa: CASSSVPAGNEQFF
d_call: -
v_call: TRBV5-1
j_call: TRBJ2-1
clone_size: -

cdr3_nt: TGTGCCACCAGGACAGGATTAGCTTCTGGAAACACCATATATTTT
cdr3_aa: CATRTGLASGNTIYF
d_call: TRBD1
v_call: TRBV2
j_call: TRBJ1-3
clone_size: -

cdr3_nt: TGTGCCAGCAAGACAGGGAGTACGAACACCGGGGAGCTGTTTTTT
cdr3_aa: CASKTGSTNTGELFF
d_call: TRBD1
v_call: TRBV7-6
j_call: TRBJ2-2
clone_size: -

cdr3_nt: TGTGCCAGTAGTATAAGGAGAGCCAGACCTAACACCGGGGAGCTGTTTTTT
cdr3_aa: CASSIRRARPNTGELFF
d_call: -
v_call: TRBV19
j_call: TRBJ2-2
clone_size: -

cdr3_nt: TGTGCCAGGGTAAAGACAGGGGAGCACGGGGAGCTGTTTTTT
cdr3_aa: CARVKTGEHGELFF
d_call: TRBD1
v_call: TRBV19
j_call: TRBJ2-2
clone_size: -

cdr3_nt: TGTGCCAGCAGTTCCTCCTGGGGGAGGGACCAGTTCTTC
cdr3_aa: CASSSSWGRDQFF
d_call: TRBD2
v_call: TRBV27
j_call: TRBJ2-1
clone_size: -

cdr3_nt: TGTGCCAGCAGCTTAGTTGCGGCGAACACTGAAGCTTTCTTT
cdr3_aa: CASSLVAANTEAFF
d_call: -
v_call: TRBV7-2
j_call: TRBJ1-1
clone_size: -

cdr3_nt: TGTGCCACCAGCAGAGCCCAGGGGCGGTATGAGCAGTTCTTC
cdr3_aa: CATSRAQGRYEQFF
d_call: -
v_call: TRBV15
j_call: TRBJ2-1
clone_size: -

cdr3_nt: TGTGCCAGCAGCGCAGTGACAGGGGGCGCAGATACGCAGTATTTT
cdr3_aa: CASSAVTGGADTQYF
d_call: TRBD1
v_call: TRBV7-9
j_call: TRBJ2-3
clone_size: once

cdr3_nt: TGCGCCAGCAGCTTGGATGCAGGGGGGGACACTGAAGCTTTCTTT
cdr3_aa: CASSLDAGGDTEAFF
d_call: TRBD1
v_call: TRBV5-1
j_call: TRBJ1-1
clone_size: -

cdr3_nt: TGTGCCAGCAGCGTCCGGGGTTCACCCCTCCACTTT
cdr3_aa: CASSVRGSPLHF
d_call: -
v_call: TRBV28
j_call: TRBJ1-6
clone_size: -

cdr3_nt: TGTGCCAGCAGCTTCGGACAGGGATACTCCTACGAGCAGTACTTC
cdr3_aa: CASSFGQGYSYEQYF
d_call: TRBD1
v_call: TRBV11-2
j_call: TRBJ2-7
clone_size: once

cdr3_nt: TGTGCCAGCAGCTTAAGCCCCCGGCAGAGCGGAAACACCATATATTTT
cdr3_aa: CASSLSPRQSGNTIYF
d_call: -
v_call: TRBV7-2
j_call: TRBJ1-3
clone_size: -

cdr3_nt: TGTGCCAGCAGCCGGGGGACAGCGGAGAATCAGCCCCAGCATTTT
cdr3_aa: CASSRGTAENQPQHF
d_call: TRBD1
v_call: TRBV3-1/TRBV3-2
j_call: TRBJ1-5
clone_size: -

cdr3_nt: TGCGCCAGCAGTAGCCGACAGGGTCGAGATGAAAAACTGTTTTTT
cdr3_aa: CASSSRQGRDEKLFF
d_call: TRBD1
v_call: TRBV5-1
j_call: TRBJ1-4
clone_size: -

cdr3_nt: TGTGCCAGCAGCTTGGCTAGCGGGAGCGGGGAGCTGTTTTTT
cdr3_aa: CASSLASGSGELFF
d_call: TRBD2
v_call: TRBV11-3
j_call: TRBJ2-2
clone_size: -

cdr3_nt: TGTGCCAGCAGCCCCAGACTACAGGGGGCGGGCACCGGGGAGCTGTTTTTT
cdr3_aa: CASSPRLQGAGTGELFF
d_call: TRBD1
v_call: TRBV7-9
j_call: TRBJ2-2
clone_size: -

cdr3_nt: TGTGCCAGCAGCTTTCTAAGGGGGCGAAGAGAGAACACTGAAGCTTTCTTT
cdr3_aa: CASSFLRGRRENTEAFF
d_call: TRBD1
v_call: TRBV7-3
j_call: TRBJ1-1
clone_size: -